The 11 T cell receptor beta chains below all came from one sample that was sequenced in a study of cytomegalovirus exposure and HLA in healthy donors. PCR primers comprised 60 Vbeta and 13 Jbeta primers. TCRdb's copy holds only in-frame clones and misses some; the assay was immunoSEQ multiplex PCR. The sample includes under 200,000 clones, 82% of them seen just once. The sample taken for sequencing was PBMCs. These receptors came from a woman aged 50 to 60 in good health and CMV-seronegative.

This rearrangement joins TRBV10-1 to TRBJ2-5; 10 bases are shared with TRBD2. CDR3 length equals 20 residues. Germline V CDR1 and CDR2: WNHNN, SYGVQD (reference sequence). The V and J ends lost 6 bases and 5 bases, in that order; junction bases with no gene match: 24. The CDR3 protein is CASRDSWGGRTSGRGETQYF. The CDR3 region has the DNA TGCGCCAGCAGGGACTCGTGGGGGGGGAGGACTAGCGGTAGAGGGGAGACCCAGTACTTC.

This clone appeared once. The rearrangement links TRBV7-2 to TRBJ2-5; TRBD2 aligns across 8 bases. CDR3 size: 14 residues. V gave up 4 bases and J gave up 4 bases; unmatched junction bases: 5. In germline, CDR1 is SGHTA, CDR2 FQGNSA. The CDR3 coding sequence is TGTGCCAGCAGCTCCGGACTAGCTGGAGAGACCCAGTACTTC. Amino acid sequence: CASSSGLAGETQYF.

The chain joins TRBV5-1 to TRBJ2-1; possible D gene TRBD2, 5 bases. Germline values: CDR1 SGHRS, CDR2 YFSETQ. The length of the CDR3 is 14 residues. Trimming left V 3 bases short and J 4 bases short, with 11 bases between. The CDR3 region is CASSSDTRYNEQFF. The CDR3 bases are TGCGCCAGCAGCTCCGACACTAGGTACAATGAGCAGTTCTTC.

This chain joins TRBV6-1 and TRBJ2-2; D unclear. The CDR3 runs to 15 residues. Germline CDR1 and CDR2: MNHNS and SASEGT. V was cut by 6 bases and J by 1 base, with 12 bases left in between. CDR3 in amino acids: CASRSGSLNTGELFF. Written as DNA, the CDR3 is TGTGCCAGCAGGTCCGGGTCTTTGAACACCGGGGAGCTGTTTTTT.

V gene TRBV2 combines with J gene TRBJ1-6, with D unresolved. The CDR3 is 14 amino acids. Germline V CDR1 and CDR2: SNHLY, FYNNEI. The germline V and J ends were trimmed by 5 bases and 8 bases, with 13 bases remaining between them. CDR3 sequence (DNA): TGTGCCAGCAGTTATAGACTGTACGATTCACCCCTCCACTTT. It is translated as CASSYRLYDSPLHF.

This chain's CDR3 is CASSLIRAGRDTQYF. In DNA form, the CDR3 reads TGTGCCAGCAGCCTAATTCGCGCGGGGAGGGACACCCAGTACTTC. V gene TRBV11-2 combines with J gene TRBJ2-5; TRBD2 aligns across 7 bases. V trimming: 5 bases; J trimming: 8 bases; junction bases outside the gene matches: 14. This CDR3 region has 15 residues. Germline V CDR1 and CDR2: SGHAT, FQNNGV.

This sequence joins TRBV5-1 and TRBJ1-3; D is undetermined. The CDR3 consists of 14 residues. CDR1 is SGHRS, CDR2 YFSETQ, per germline. V lost 0 bases, J lost 1 base, and 5 bases lay in between. CDR3 sequence (DNA): TGCGCCAGCAGCTTGGGAGTATCTGGAAACACCATATATTTT. It codes for CASSLGVSGNTIYF.

This chain connects TRBV4-3 to TRBJ1-1, with D maybe TRBD1 (5 bases). CDR1 is LGHNA, CDR2 YSLEER, per germline. V was pared by 4 bases and J by 4 bases, with 10 bases between. This CDR3 has 13 residues. This CDR3 reads CASSPERGTEAFF. The DNA for the CDR3 is TGCGCCAGCAGCCCAGAAAGGGGCACTGAAGCTTTCTTT.

This rearrangement joins TRBV28 to TRBJ1-5; no clear D gene. The CDR3 covers 16 residues. The germline gives CDR1 MDHEN, CDR2 SYDVKM. Between the trimmed V and J ends, which lost 7 bases and 0 bases, there was a span of 16 bases. Here the CDR3 reads CASMKRAKISNQPQHF. DNA of the CDR3: TGTGCCAGCATGAAGAGGGCGAAGATTAGCAATCAGCCCCAGCATTTT.

The chain joins TRBV28 to TRBJ2-7; 7 bases line up with TRBD1. V shed 5 bases, J shed 9 bases, and the junction held 10 bases outside the gene matches. Germline V lookup: CDR1 MDHEN, CDR2 SYDVKM. The CDR3 consists of 13 residues. CDR3 coding DNA: TGTGCCAGCAGTCTAAACAGACAGGGACCGCAGTACTTC. Its translation: CASSLNRQGPQYF.

The gene calls are TRBV6-1 and TRBJ2-3; TRBD2 might be the D (5 bases). V lost 2 bases and J lost 4, with 13 bases in between. The CDR3 contains 15 residues. Germline V gives CDR1 MNHNS, CDR2 SASEGT. The chain's CDR3 is CASSERRAGADTQYF. For the CDR3, the DNA is TGTGCCAGCAGTGAAAGGAGAGCCGGGGCAGATACGCAGTATTTT.